The clone carrying this T cell receptor (beta chain) was picked up a small number of times. Antigen specificity is unknown. One entry per CDR3 protein, called by TCRdb with MiXCR from the reads. The sample lists about 330,000 distinct CDR3 sequences, 9.5% occurring once. This entry is derived from a study of T cell repertoires in cytomegalovirus infection. CDR1 MDHEN and CDR2 SYDVKM come from the germline V gene. V lost 7 bases to trimming and J lost 8 bases; unmatched junction nucleotides: 5. CDR3 length: 13 residues. Study results and caveats: People with CMV and the relevant HLA were identified by cumulative public TCR beta family frequency.

V usage is TRBV28 and J usage is TRBJ1-4, with 9 bases identical to TRBD1. The specimen was PBMCs. This clonotype was obtained from a human donor in good health (CMV status not recorded). Some clones in this sample may be carry-over from other donors' samples. CDR3 bases: TGTGCCAGCAAGGGACAGGGAAAAGAAAAACTGTTTTTT. Amino acids: CASKGQGKEKLFF.